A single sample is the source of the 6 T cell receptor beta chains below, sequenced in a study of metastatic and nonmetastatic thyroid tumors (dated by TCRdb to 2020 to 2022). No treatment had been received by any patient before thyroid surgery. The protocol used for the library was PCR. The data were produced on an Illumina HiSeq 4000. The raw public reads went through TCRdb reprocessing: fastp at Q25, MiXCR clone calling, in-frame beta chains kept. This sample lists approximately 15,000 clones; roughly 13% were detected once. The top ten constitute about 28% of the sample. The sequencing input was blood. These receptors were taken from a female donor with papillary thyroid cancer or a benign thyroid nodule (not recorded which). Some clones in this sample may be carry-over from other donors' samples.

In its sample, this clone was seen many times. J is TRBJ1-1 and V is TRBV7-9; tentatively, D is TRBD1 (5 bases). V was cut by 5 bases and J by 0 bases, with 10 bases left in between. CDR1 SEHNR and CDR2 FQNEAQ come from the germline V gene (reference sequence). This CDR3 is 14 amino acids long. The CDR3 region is CASSRQYMNTEAFF. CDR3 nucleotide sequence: TGTGCCAGCAGCCGACAGTACATGAACACTGAAGCTTTCTTT.

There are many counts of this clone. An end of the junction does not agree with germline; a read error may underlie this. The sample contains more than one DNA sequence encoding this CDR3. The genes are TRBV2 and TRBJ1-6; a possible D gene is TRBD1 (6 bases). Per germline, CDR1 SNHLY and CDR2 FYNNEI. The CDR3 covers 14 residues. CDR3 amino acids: CASSLDSRGSPLHF. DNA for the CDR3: TGTGCCAGCAGCTTGGACAGTAGAGGGTCACCCCTCCATTTT. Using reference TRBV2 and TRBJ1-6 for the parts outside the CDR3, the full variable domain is EPEVTQTPSHQVTQMGQEVILRCVPISNHLYFYWYRQILGQKVEFLVSFYNNEISEKSEIFDDQFSVERPDGSNFTLKIRSTKLEDSAMYFCASSLDSRGSPLHFGNGTRLTVT.

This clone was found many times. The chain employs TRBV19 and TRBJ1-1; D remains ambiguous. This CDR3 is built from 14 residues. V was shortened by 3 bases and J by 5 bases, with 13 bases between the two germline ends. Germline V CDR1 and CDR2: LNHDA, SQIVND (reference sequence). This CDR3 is CASSIGQRATEAFF. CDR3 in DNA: TGTGCCAGTAGTATCGGTCAAAGGGCTACTGAAGCTTTCTTT.

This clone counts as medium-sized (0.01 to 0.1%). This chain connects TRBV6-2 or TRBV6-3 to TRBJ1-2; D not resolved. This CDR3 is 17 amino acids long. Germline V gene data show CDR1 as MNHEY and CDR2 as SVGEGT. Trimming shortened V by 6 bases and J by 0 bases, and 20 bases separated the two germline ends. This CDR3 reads CASRFFIRRSPNYGYTF. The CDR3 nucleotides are TGTGCCAGCAGATTCTTTATTCGGCGGAGTCCTAACTATGGCTACACCTTC.

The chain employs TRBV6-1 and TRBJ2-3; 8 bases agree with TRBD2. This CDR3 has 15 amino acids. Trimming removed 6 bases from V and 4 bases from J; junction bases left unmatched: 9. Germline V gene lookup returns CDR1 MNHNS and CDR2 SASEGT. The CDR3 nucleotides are TGTGCCAGCAGAGTTAGCGGGATGGGGGCAGATACGCAGTATTTT. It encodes CASRVSGMGADTQYF.

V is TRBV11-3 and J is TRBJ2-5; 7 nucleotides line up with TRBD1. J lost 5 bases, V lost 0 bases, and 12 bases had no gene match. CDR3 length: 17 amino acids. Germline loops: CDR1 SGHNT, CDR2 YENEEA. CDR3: CASSLDLSRGYLETQYF. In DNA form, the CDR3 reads TGTGCCAGCAGCTTAGATCTCTCCAGGGGGTATCTCGAGACCCAGTACTTC.